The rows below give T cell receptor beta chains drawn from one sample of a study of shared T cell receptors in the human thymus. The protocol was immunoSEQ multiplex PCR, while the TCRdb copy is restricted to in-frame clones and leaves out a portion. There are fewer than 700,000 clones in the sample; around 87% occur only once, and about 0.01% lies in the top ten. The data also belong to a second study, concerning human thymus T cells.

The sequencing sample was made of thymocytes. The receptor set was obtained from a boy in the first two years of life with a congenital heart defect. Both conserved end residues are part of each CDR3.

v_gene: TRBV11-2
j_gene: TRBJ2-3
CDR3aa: CARLAPCRTDTQYF

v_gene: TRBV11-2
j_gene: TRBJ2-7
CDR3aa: CASSLRDRVHEQYF

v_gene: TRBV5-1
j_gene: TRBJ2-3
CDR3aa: CASSRMTSVTDTQYF

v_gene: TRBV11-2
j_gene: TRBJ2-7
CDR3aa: CASSSTGLYEQYF

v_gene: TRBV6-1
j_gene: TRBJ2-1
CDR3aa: CASSEEGREERNEQFF

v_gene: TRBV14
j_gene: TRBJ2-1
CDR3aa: CASSQTGTSGISGHEQFF

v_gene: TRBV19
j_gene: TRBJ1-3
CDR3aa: CASSIGIYLRGYSGNTIYF

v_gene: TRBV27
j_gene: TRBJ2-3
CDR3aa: CASSWGGTDTQYF

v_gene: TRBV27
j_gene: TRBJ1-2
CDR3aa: CATTRAPSAGDGYTF

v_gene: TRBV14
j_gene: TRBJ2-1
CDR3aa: CAFQGSSGTYNEQFF

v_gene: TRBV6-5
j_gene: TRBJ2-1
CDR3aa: CASSYREALPHEQFF

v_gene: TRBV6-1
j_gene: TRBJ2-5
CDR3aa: CASSVRDETQYF

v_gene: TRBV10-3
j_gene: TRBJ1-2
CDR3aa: CAISREEQGRGGYTF

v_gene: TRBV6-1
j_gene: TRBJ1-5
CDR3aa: CASSGPNRGNQPQHF

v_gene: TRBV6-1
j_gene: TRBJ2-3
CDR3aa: CASRGLAGGADTQYF

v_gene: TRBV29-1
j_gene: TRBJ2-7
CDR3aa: CSVGRTSGSYEQYF

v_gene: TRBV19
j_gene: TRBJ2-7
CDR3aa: CASSRRLVSHYEQYF

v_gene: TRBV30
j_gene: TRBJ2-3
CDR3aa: CAWSPPLLAGAEGTDTQYF

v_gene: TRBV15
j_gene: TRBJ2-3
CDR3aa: CATSSPQGGRTDTQYF

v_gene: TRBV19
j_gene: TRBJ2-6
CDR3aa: CASMYRGSSGANVLTF

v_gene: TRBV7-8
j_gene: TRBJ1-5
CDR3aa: CASSREPGGLYQPQHF

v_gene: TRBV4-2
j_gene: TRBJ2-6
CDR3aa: CASSPRGREPSYLSGANVLTF

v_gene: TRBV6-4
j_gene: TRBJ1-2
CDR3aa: CASSTGTGYTF

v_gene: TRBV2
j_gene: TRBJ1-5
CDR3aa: CASTGGDSNQPQHF

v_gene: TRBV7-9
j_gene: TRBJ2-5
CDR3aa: CASSLAWTAQETQYF

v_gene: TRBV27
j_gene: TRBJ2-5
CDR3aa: CASSFGEDGVETQYF

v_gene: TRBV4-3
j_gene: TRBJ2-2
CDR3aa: CASSPHSRLDTGELFF

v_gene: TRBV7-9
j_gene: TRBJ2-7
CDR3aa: CASPGTGGSEQYF

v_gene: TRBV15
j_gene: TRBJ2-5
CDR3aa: CATSRSPGRVETQYF

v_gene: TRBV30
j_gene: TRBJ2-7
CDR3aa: CAWSVGPASGGYEQYF

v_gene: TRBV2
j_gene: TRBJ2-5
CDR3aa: CASSGLAGGPGTQYF

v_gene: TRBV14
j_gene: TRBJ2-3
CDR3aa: CASSLGLANRLSTDTQYF

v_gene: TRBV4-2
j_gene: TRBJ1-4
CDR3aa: CASSQDEGAATNEKLFF